The source of this TCR beta chain is a study of blood T cells in healthy people across ages. Study-level points and caveats: Donor CMV status, an unknown factor, possibly confounded changes in expanded clonotypes.

Turning to this clonotype: Its antigen is currently unknown. At one boundary the junction diverges from the germline segment, which might be a read error.

The length of the CDR3 is 13 residues. Healthy Caucasian individuals from Russia aged 6 to 90 served as donors. Primers used in a second PCR of about 7 to 11 cycles were a sample-barcoded 5' primer and a J-beta primer mix. One entry per CDR3 protein, called by TCRdb with MiXCR from the 5' RACE reads. Of some 1.5 million distinct CDR3 sequences detected, approximately 43% appear once; the ten largest clones hold about 3.8%. The sequence derives from a woman younger than 35 in good health. The material sequenced was blood. This chain uses TRBV12-3 or TRBV12-4 with TRBJ2-7, with D tentatively TRBD1 or TRBD2 (5 bases each). Near its end, the DNA agrees better with TRBJ2-5, so the J call may be wrong. CDR3 sequence (DNA): TGTGTCAGCAGGGAGCTATATAGGGAGACCCAGTACTTC. Amino acid sequence: CVSRELYRETQYF.